These 27 T cell receptor beta chains were all obtained from the same sample, sequenced in a study of shared clonotypes between healthy human individuals. Assay: immunoSEQ multiplex PCR; the TCRdb copy retains only in-frame clones and omits some. The sample includes about 960,000 clones, approximately 80% of them seen just once. The sequenced material came from memory CD4+ T cells sorted from blood. Subset here: CD45RA-negative fraction. These TCRs come from a young man in good health.

The chain uses TRBV6-1 and TRBJ1-4, with 8 bases matching TRBD1. The CDR3 extends over 16 amino acids. Germline values: CDR1 MNHNS, CDR2 SASEGT. The V gene end was trimmed by 4 bases and the J gene end by 2 bases; junction bases not matched to a gene: 6. The CDR3 spells CASSGDRKGTNEKLFF. CDR3 nucleotide sequence: TGTGCCAGCAGTGGGGACAGGAAGGGGACTAATGAAAAACTGTTTTTT.

V and J are TRBV20-1 and TRBJ2-7; D possibly corresponds to TRBD1 (5 bases). The germline V gene has CDR1 DFQATT and CDR2 SNEGSKA (reference sequence). The CDR3 is 11 amino acids. Trimming left V 5 bases short and J 2 bases short, with 7 bases between. The CDR3 coding sequence is TGCAGTGCTCCACAGGCCTACGAGCAGTACTTC. Amino acids: CSAPQAYEQYF.

The V and J genes are TRBV28 and TRBJ2-5; D is perhaps TRBD1 or TRBD2 (5 bases each). The germline CDR1 and CDR2 sequences are MDHEN and SYDVKM. V lost 3 bases and J 7 bases, leaving 18 bases between the germline ends. CDR3 size: 15 residues. The CDR3 DNA sequence: TGTGCCAGCAGTTTTCGTGGGACGGTCCCGGGGACCCAGTACTTC. Residues: CASSFRGTVPGTQYF.

The genes are TRBV12-5 and TRBJ1-5, with TRBD1 identical over 10 bases. CDR3 length equals 14 residues. The germline CDR1 and CDR2 sequences are LGHNT and FRNRAP. The V segment lost 6 bases and the J segment 5 bases; nucleotides outside the gene matches: 4. The CDR3 DNA follows: TGTGCTAGTGGCCCGGGACAGGGGTATCAGCCCCAGCATTTT. It codes for CASGPGQGYQPQHF.

A single count supports this clone. The CDR3 loop is CASSRDGGNQPQHF. DNA of the CDR3: TGCGCCAGCAGCCGGGACGGAGGTAATCAGCCCCAGCATTTT. The chain recombines TRBV5-1 with TRBJ1-5; possible D gene TRBD1, 5 bases. V was trimmed by 4 bases and J by 4 bases, leaving 12 bases between them. Germline V CDR1 and CDR2: SGHRS, YFSETQ. The CDR3 is 14 residues long.

On this clone: The sample holds other DNA sequences that translate to the same CDR3. This chain uses TRBV6-5 with TRBJ2-6; D remains ambiguous. Germline values: CDR1 MNHEY, CDR2 SVGAGI. The V end lost 0 bases, the J end lost 1 base, and 4 bases lay between the germline ends. The CDR3 runs to 15 residues. CDR3 sequence: CASSYSGSGANVLTF. The CDR3 region has the DNA TGTGCCAGCAGTTACTCTGGTTCTGGGGCCAACGTCCTGACTTTC.

The V gene is TRBV11-3, the J gene TRBJ2-1; 9 bases agree with TRBD2. The germline gives CDR1 SGHNT, CDR2 YENEEA. With V trimmed by 3 bases and J by 7 bases, 10 bases remained unmatched. The CDR3 covers 16 residues. The DNA for the CDR3 is TGTGCCAGCAGCTTGACTCCTAGCGGGAAGGTAAATGAGCAGTTCTTC. Protein sequence: CASSLTPSGKVNEQFF.

The gene calls are TRBV15 and TRBJ2-5; D remains unclear. This CDR3 contains 12 residues. V shed 2 bases and J shed 5 bases, with 6 bases lying between them. Germline lookup yields CDR1 LNHNV and CDR2 YYDKDF (reference sequence). The chain's CDR3 is CATSRSIETQYF. In nucleotides, the CDR3 is TGTGCCACCAGCAGAAGTATTGAGACCCAGTACTTC.

This clone turned up a few times. V gene TRBV27 combines with J gene TRBJ2-3; a weak D match, TRBD2 (6 bases). The germline CDR1 and CDR2 sequences are MNHEY and SMNVEV (reference sequence). The CDR3 is 15 amino acids. The V gene lost 8 bases and the J gene lost 0 bases, with 15 bases spanning the gap. The CDR3: CASSPGLGSTDTQYF. CDR3 sequence (DNA): TGTGCCAGCTCGCCGGGACTGGGTAGCACAGATACGCAGTATTTT.

The chain combines TRBV10-3 with TRBJ1-4; a possible D gene is TRBD1 (5 bases). The CDR3 runs to 13 residues. V was trimmed by 9 bases and J by 8 bases, leaving 16 bases between them. Germline V lookup: CDR1 ENHRY, CDR2 SYGVKD. CDR3 region: CAISDSSNEKLFF. As DNA, the CDR3 is TGTGCCATATCCGACAGTTCGAACGAAAAACTGTTTTTT.

The rearrangement links TRBV6-6 to TRBJ2-2; 13 bases map to TRBD2. The germline gives CDR1 MNHNY, CDR2 SVGAGI (reference sequence). J lost 4 bases, V lost 6 bases, and 5 bases had no gene match. The CDR3 contains 16 residues. As DNA, the CDR3 is TGTGCCAGCAGGACTACTAGCGGGGGGGTCACCGGGGAGCTGTTTTTT. Translated, it gives CASRTTSGGVTGELFF.

J is TRBJ1-1 and V is TRBV29-1; a weak D match, TRBD1 (5 bases). CDR1 is SQVTM and CDR2 is ANQGSEA in the germline V gene. The CDR3 loop spans 16 amino acids. Trimming stripped 7 bases from V and 4 bases from J, with 25 bases between. CDR3 coding DNA: TGCAGCGCAAAAAGGGTGCAGGGAGTAGAGTTCACTGAAGCTTTCTTT. Encoded protein: CSAKRVQGVEFTEAFF.

This clone was recorded only once. J is TRBJ1-5 and V is TRBV6-1, with 8 bases identical to TRBD1. CDR3 length: 15 residues. The ends lost 4 bases at V and 7 bases at J; junction bases unmatched: 9. Germline values: CDR1 MNHNS, CDR2 SASEGT. Here the CDR3 reads CASSATTGALQPQHF. CDR3 coding DNA: TGTGCCAGCAGTGCGACGACAGGGGCCCTCCAGCCCCAGCATTTT.

V and J are TRBV28 and TRBJ2-7, with 8 bases aligning to TRBD1. Germline CDR1 is MDHEN and CDR2 is SYDVKM. The CDR3 sequence is 15 residues long. V lost 4 bases to trimming and J lost 2 bases; unmatched junction nucleotides: 7. In nucleotides, the CDR3 is TGTGCCAGCAGTTCCCAGGGACAGGCCACCTACGAGCAGTACTTC. This encodes CASSSQGQATYEQYF.

The chain is built from TRBV6-6 and TRBJ2-7, with D tentatively TRBD2 (5 bases). The CDR3 loop spans 11 amino acids. Trimming pared 8 bases from V and 6 bases from J, leaving 11 bases between. The germline V gene has CDR1 MNHNY and CDR2 SVGAGI (reference sequence). The CDR3 bases are TGTGCCAGCGGTCTAGCCTCCGAGCAGTACTTC. It yields the protein CASGLASEQYF.

This chain uses TRBV7-6 with TRBJ2-6, with a tentative D call TRBD1 (6 bases). CDR1 and CDR2 from the germline V gene are SGHVS and FNYEAQ. V gave up 5 bases and J gave up 4 bases, with 12 bases separating them. The CDR3 totals 15 residues. CDR3 sequence: CASSPQGSGANVLTF. CDR3 in DNA: TGTGCCAGCAGCCCCCAGGGGAGCGGGGCCAACGTCCTGACTTTC.

The J gene is TRBJ1-2, the V gene TRBV18; TRBD1 is a possible D gene (5 bases). CDR1 and CDR2 from the germline V gene are KGHSH and LQKENI. The V end was cut by 6 bases, the J end by 2 bases, with 16 bases between. The CDR3 covers 15 residues. The CDR3 region is CASSPVQGKNYGYTF. CDR3 DNA sequence: TGTGCCAGCTCGCCGGTGCAGGGAAAAAACTATGGCTACACCTTC.

This clone has a single count. The chain joins TRBV7-3 to TRBJ2-3; D unclear. V lost 6 bases and J 6 bases, leaving 19 bases between the germline ends. Germline V CDR1 and CDR2: SGHTA, FQGTGA. CDR3 length equals 15 residues. The CDR3, as DNA: TGTGCCAGCAGACGCTCTGGTGGTCCCGTGGATACGCAGTATTTT. It encodes CASRRSGGPVDTQYF.

Concerning this clone: Other DNA variants within this sample encode the same CDR3. The V gene is TRBV5-1, the J gene TRBJ2-7; TRBD1 is a possible D gene (8 bases). CDR1 is SGHRS and CDR2 is YFSETQ in the germline V gene. The CDR3 totals 15 residues. Trimming stripped 5 bases from V and 4 bases from J, with 19 bases between. The CDR3: CASSAGQGGLYEQYF. The CDR3 nucleotides read TGCGCCAGCAGTGCCGGACAGGGAGGGCTTTACGAGCAGTACTTC. The full variable domain, in which reference TRBV5-1 and TRBJ2-7 provide the parts outside the CDR3, is KAGVTQTPRYLIKTRGQQVTLSCSPISGHRSVSWYQQTPGQGLQFLFEYFSETQRNKGNFPGRFSGRQFSNSRSEMNVSTLELGDSALYLCASSAGQGGLYEQYFGPGTRLTVT.

The CDR3 is CASRRTSGNLISETQYF. CDR3 DNA: TGTGCCAGCAGGCGGACTAGCGGGAACTTAATCTCAGAGACCCAGTACTTC. The rearrangement joins TRBV5-4 to TRBJ2-5; TRBD2 aligns across 12 bases. With 5 bases clipped from V and 4 bases from J, the junction kept 12 bases outside the gene matches. Germline CDR1 is SGHNT and CDR2 is YYREEE (reference sequence). The CDR3 has 17 amino acids.

This chain uses TRBV11-2 with TRBJ2-3, with 8 bases aligning to TRBD1. The V gene end was trimmed by 4 bases and the J gene end by 3 bases; junction bases not matched to a gene: 6. Germline V gives CDR1 SGHAT, CDR2 FQNNGV. The CDR3 extends over 15 amino acids. The CDR3 DNA is TGTGCCAGCAGCTCTGACAGGGGATTAACAGATACGCAGTATTTT. Its translation: CASSSDRGLTDTQYF.

This clone has a single count. This chain links TRBV19 with TRBJ2-5, with D unresolved. Germline CDR1 LNHDA, CDR2 SQIVND (reference sequence). This CDR3 comprises 13 residues. V dropped 1 base and J dropped 5 bases, with 8 bases sitting between them. CDR3: CASSIGLRETQYF. The CDR3 DNA reads as TGTGCCAGTAGTATAGGACTCCGGGAGACCCAGTACTTC.

V and J are TRBV14 and TRBJ2-5, with 8 bases matching TRBD1. J was trimmed by 3 bases and V by 0 bases; bases with no gene match: 9. The CDR3 runs to 17 residues. The germline CDR1 and CDR2 sequences are SGHDN and FVKESK. The CDR3 DNA is TGTGCCAGCAGCCAAGATTGGATGCCAGGGGGCAAAGAGACCCAGTACTTC. Translating gives CASSQDWMPGGKETQYF.

The DNA for the CDR3 is TGTGCCAGCAGCCAAGACTCGGGACAGGGAACCTACAATGAGCAGTTCTTC. Residues: CASSQDSGQGTYNEQFF. V and J are TRBV4-2 and TRBJ2-1, with 9 bases fitting TRBD1. V lost 0 bases to trimming and J lost 2 bases; unmatched junction nucleotides: 5. The V gene's germline CDR1 is LGHNA and CDR2 YNFKEQ. The CDR3 totals 17 residues.

This sequence joins TRBV10-1 and TRBJ2-1, with TRBD1 identical over 8 bases. The trim removed 7 bases at V and 15 bases at J, leaving 11 bases unmatched. The CDR3 runs to 12 residues. The germline CDR1 and CDR2 sequences are WNHNN and SYGVQD (reference sequence). This CDR3 reads CASNNPGDRTFF. Written as DNA, the CDR3 is TGCGCCAGCAATAACCCGGGGGACAGGACGTTCTTC.

This clone showed up just a few times. Just one base apart from a much larger clone, this may be a read error. V gene TRBV7-2 combines with J gene TRBJ2-7; the match to TRBD1 covers 11 bases. V dropped 6 bases and J dropped 3; count of bases not matched to a gene: 4. In germline, CDR1 is SGHTA, CDR2 FQGNSA. The CDR3 is 14 amino acids. DNA of the CDR3: TGTGCCAGCAGACCCGGGACAGGGGGCTACGAGCAGTACTTC. Encoded protein: CASRPGTGGYEQYF. The full variable domain, rest sourced from reference TRBV7-2 and TRBJ2-7, is GAGVSQSPSNKVTEKGKDVELRCDPISGHTALYWYRQSLGQGLEFLIYFQGNSAPDKSGLPSDRFSAERTGGSVSTLTIQRTQQEDSAVYLCASRPGTGGYEQYFGPGTRLTVT.

This rearrangement joins TRBV28 to TRBJ2-3; tentatively, D is TRBD2 (6 bases). Germline V gene sequence: CDR1 MDHEN, CDR2 SYDVKM. Trimming removed 4 bases at V and 2 bases at J, with 16 bases between. The CDR3 is 16 residues long. The CDR3 spells CASSWQGRRVTDTQYF. The CDR3 DNA sequence: TGTGCCAGCAGTTGGCAAGGAAGGAGGGTCACAGATACGCAGTATTTT.